The 10 T cell receptor beta chains below were found in one sample sequenced in a study of T-cell memory formation after mild COVID-19. TCRdb called the 5' RACE reads again in MiXCR, with one record for every CDR3 protein. The data hold a few hundred thousand distinct CDR3 sequences, with over 25% observed a single time. The sample comprised PBMCs or a T cell subset sorted from them (not recorded which). These receptors all stem from an adult woman who had mild COVID-19 (a few samples of this study predate the infection). Cell type and time point are not known.

This clonotype has just a few counts. V gene TRBV20-1 combines with J gene TRBJ2-5, with a weak D call TRBD2 (6 bases). In germline, CDR1 is DFQATT, CDR2 SNEGSKA (reference sequence). There are 12 residues in the CDR3. V was clipped by 6 bases and J by 7 bases, with 15 bases between them. The CDR3 is CSAAGTGATQYF. The CDR3 DNA follows: TGCAGTGCGGCCGGGACTGGGGCGACCCAGTACTTC.

The chain links TRBV30 to TRBJ2-1; no definite D call. Germline V CDR1 and CDR2: GTSNPN, SVGIG (reference sequence). The CDR3 consists of 12 residues. V was clipped by 4 bases and J by 4 bases, with 8 bases between them. The CDR3 coding sequence is TGTGCCTGGAATCCGGAATACAATGAGCAGTTCTTC. This sequence encodes CAWNPEYNEQFF.

In nucleotides, the CDR3 is TGTGCCAGCAGTGAAACGTTGGTCGGCACAGATACGCAGTATTTT. Translating gives CASSETLVGTDTQYF. J is TRBJ2-3 and V is TRBV2; no firm D call. The CDR3 has 15 residues. V was pared by 2 bases and J by 1 base, with 10 bases between. In germline, CDR1 is SNHLY, CDR2 FYNNEI.

The J gene is TRBJ1-2, the V gene TRBV19, with D possibly being TRBD1 (6 bases). The germline V gene encodes CDR1 LNHDA and CDR2 SQIVND (reference sequence). Trimming shortened V by 6 bases and J by 6 bases, and 17 bases separated the two germline ends. The CDR3 extends over 14 amino acids. CDR3 protein: CASRHDTGYNGYTF. CDR3 nucleotides: TGTGCCAGTAGACACGATACAGGGTATAATGGCTACACCTTC.

Only a few counts were recorded for this clonotype. The rearrangement links TRBV24-1 to TRBJ2-1, with TRBD2 matching 10 bases. Trimming took 3 bases from V and 2 from J; bases not matched to a gene: 3. The CDR3 runs 16 residues. The germline V gene encodes CDR1 KGHDR and CDR2 SFDVKD. CDR3 nucleotides: TGTGCCACCAGTGATCGTCTAGCGGGAGCCTACAATGAGCAGTTCTTC. This translates into CATSDRLAGAYNEQFF.

This rearrangement joins TRBV20-1 to TRBJ1-2; D is perhaps TRBD1 (6 bases). The CDR3 is made up of 14 amino acids. Trimming cost V 6 bases and J 6 bases, with 20 bases left between them. The germline CDR1 and CDR2 sequences are DFQATT and SNEGSKA (reference sequence). CDR3 sequence: CSARSGRGAHGYTF. Written as DNA, the CDR3 is TGCAGTGCCCGAAGCGGAAGGGGGGCACATGGCTACACCTTC.

The V and J genes are TRBV20-1 and TRBJ1-1; D perhaps matches TRBD1 (5 bases). The CDR3 extends over 13 amino acids. Germline assignment: CDR1 DFQATT and CDR2 SNEGSKA (reference sequence). Trimming stripped 3 bases from V and 5 bases from J, with 13 bases between. CDR3 bases: TGCAGTGCTAGGGAAGACAGTGGAACTGAAGCTTTCTTT. Protein: CSAREDSGTEAFF.

This clonotype was recorded a few times. V gene TRBV15 combines with J gene TRBJ2-3; TRBD1 might be the D (5 bases). The CDR3 length is 11 residues. Trimming stripped 9 bases from V and 4 bases from J, with 8 bases between. Per germline, CDR1 LNHNV and CDR2 YYDKDF (reference sequence). The CDR3: CATKGPDTQYF. CDR3 nucleotide sequence: TGTGCCACAAAGGGGCCAGATACGCAGTATTTT. Variable domain in full (rest from reference TRBV15 and TRBJ2-3): DAMVIQNPRYQVTQFGKPVTLSCSQTLNHNVMYWYQQKSSQAPKLLFHYYDKDFNNEADTPDNFQSRRPNTSFCFLDIRSPGLGDTAMYLCATKGPDTQYFGPGTRLTVL.

The gene calls are TRBV10-3 and TRBJ2-1; D assignment may be TRBD1 or TRBD2 (5 bases each). Trimming stripped 4 bases from V and 0 bases from J, with 13 bases between. Germline V gene lookup returns CDR1 ENHRY and CDR2 SYGVKD. The CDR3 extends over 16 amino acids. CDR3 loop: CAISGSAGSSYNEQFF. CDR3 bases: TGTGCCATCAGTGGGTCGGCAGGGAGCTCCTACAATGAGCAGTTCTTC.

The chain combines TRBV4-3 with TRBJ2-7; D may be TRBD2 (6 bases). CDR1 is LGHNA, CDR2 YSLEER, per germline. V shed 1 base and J shed 5 bases, with 18 bases lying between them. CDR3 length: 16 amino acids. This CDR3 reads CASSQVGKTSRDEQYF. The CDR3 DNA reads TGCGCCAGCAGCCAAGTAGGCAAGACTAGTAGGGACGAGCAGTACTTC.